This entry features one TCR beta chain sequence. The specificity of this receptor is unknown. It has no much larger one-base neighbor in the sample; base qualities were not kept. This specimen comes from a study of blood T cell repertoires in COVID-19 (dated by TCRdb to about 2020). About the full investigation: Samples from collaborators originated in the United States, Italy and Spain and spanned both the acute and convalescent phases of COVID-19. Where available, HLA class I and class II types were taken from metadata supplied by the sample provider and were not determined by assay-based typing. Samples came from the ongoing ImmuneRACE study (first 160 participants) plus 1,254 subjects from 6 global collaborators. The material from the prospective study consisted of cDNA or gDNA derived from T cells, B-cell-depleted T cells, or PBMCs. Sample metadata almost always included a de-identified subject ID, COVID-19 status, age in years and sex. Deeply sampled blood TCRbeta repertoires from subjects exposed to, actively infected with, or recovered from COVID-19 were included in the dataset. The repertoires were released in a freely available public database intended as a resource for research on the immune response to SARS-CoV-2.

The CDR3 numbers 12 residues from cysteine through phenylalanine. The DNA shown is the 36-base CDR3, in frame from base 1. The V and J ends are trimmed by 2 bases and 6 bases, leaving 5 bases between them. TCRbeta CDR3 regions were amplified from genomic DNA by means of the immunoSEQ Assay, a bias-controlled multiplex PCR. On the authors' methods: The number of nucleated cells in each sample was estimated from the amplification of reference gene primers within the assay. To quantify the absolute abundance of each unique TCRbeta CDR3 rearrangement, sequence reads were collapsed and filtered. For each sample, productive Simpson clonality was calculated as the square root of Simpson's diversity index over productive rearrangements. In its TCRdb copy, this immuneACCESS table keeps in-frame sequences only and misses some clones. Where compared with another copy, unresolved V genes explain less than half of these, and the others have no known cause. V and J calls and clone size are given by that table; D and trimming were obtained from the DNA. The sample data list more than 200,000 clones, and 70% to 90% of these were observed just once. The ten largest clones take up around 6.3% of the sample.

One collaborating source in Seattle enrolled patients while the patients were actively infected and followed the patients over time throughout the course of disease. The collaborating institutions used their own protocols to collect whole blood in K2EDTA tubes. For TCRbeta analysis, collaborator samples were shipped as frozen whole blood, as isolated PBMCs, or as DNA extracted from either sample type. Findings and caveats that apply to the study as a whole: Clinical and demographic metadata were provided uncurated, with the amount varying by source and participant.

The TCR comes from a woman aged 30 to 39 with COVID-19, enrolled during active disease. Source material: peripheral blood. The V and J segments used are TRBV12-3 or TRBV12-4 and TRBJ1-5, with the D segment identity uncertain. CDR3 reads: CASSLSGQPQHF. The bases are TGTGCCAGCAGTTTAAGCGGTCAGCCCCAGCATTTT.